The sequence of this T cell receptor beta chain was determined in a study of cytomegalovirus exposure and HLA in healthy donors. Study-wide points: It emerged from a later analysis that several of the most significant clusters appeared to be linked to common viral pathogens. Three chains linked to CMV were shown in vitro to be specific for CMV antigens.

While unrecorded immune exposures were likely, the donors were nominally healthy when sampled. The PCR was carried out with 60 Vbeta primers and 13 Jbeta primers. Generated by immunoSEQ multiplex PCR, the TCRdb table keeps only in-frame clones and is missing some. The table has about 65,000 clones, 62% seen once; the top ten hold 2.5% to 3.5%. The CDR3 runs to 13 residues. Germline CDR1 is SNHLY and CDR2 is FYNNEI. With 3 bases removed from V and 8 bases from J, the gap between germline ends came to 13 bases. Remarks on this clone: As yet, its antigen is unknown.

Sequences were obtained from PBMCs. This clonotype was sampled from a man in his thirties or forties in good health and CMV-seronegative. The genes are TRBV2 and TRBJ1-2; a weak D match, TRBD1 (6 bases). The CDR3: CASSEDRGLGYTF. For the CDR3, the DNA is TGTGCCAGCAGTGAGGACAGAGGACTGGGCTACACCTTC.